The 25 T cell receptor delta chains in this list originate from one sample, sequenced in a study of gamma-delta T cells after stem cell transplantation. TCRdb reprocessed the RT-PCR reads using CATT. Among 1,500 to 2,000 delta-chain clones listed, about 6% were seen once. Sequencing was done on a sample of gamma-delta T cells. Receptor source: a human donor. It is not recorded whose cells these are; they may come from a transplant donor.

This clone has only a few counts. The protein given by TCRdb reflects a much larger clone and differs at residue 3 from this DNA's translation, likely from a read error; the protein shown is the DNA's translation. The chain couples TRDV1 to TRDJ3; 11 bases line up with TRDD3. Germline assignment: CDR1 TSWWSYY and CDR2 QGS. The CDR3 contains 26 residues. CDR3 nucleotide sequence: TGTGCTCCTGGGGAACTAAACATTAAACTGGGGGATAAAACTTTGACGGGTCGGTGGGACACCCGACAGATGTTTTTC. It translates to CAPGELNIKLGDKTLTGRWDTRQMFF.

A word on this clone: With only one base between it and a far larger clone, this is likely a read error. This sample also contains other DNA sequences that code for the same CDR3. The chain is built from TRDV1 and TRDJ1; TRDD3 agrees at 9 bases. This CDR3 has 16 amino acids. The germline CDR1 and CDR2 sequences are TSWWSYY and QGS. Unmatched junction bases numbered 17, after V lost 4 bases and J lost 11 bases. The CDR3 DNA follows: TGTGCTCTTGGGGCCCGGCGCGCTACTGGGGGAGCTAAGCTCATCTTT. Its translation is CALGARRATGGAKLIF.

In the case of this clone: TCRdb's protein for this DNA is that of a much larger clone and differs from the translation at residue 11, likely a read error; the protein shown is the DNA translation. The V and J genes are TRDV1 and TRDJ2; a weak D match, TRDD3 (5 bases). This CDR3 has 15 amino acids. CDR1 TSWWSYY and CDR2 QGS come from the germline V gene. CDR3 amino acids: CALGTEGSLTTQLFF. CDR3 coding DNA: TGTGCTCTTGGGACGGAGGGATCTTTGACAACACAACTCTTCTTT.

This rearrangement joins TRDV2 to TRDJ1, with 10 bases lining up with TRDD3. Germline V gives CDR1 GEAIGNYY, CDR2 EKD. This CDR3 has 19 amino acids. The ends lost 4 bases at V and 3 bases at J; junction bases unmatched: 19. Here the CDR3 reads CACDTLSILGDTTADKLIF. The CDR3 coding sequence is TGTGCCTGTGATACCCTCTCGATTTTGGGGGATACAACCGCCGATAAACTCATCTTT.

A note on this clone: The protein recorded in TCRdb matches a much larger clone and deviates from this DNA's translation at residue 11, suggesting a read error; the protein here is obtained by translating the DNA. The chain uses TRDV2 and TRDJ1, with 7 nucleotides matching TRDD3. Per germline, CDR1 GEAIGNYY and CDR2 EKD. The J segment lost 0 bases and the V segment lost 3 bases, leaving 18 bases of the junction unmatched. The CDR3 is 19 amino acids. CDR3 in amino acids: CACDPGPFWGAKYTDKLIF. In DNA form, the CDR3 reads TGTGCCTGTGACCCTGGTCCCTTCTGGGGGGCCAAATACACCGATAAACTCATCTTT.

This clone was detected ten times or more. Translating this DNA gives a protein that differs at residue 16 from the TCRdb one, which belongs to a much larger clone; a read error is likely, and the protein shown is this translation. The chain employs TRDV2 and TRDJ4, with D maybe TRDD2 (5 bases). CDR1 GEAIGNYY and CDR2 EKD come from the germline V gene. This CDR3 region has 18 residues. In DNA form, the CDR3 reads TGTGCCTGTGACGATGGCCTTCACCGACCACAATTTACCAGACCCCCGATCTTT. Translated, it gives CACDDGLHRPQFTRPPIF.

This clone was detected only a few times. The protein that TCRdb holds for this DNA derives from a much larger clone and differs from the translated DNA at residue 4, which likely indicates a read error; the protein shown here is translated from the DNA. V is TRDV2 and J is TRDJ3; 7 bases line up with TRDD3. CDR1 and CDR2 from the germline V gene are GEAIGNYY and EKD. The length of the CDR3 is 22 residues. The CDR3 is CACGTGLGPHWGSSWDTRQMFF. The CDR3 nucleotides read TGTGCCTGTGGCACCGGTTTGGGTCCCCACTGGGGAAGCTCCTGGGACACCCGACAGATGTTTTTC.

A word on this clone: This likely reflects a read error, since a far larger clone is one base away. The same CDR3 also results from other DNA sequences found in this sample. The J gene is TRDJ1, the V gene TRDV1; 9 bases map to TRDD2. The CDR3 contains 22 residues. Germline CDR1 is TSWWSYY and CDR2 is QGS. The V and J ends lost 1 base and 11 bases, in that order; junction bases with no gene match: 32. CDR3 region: CALGEPPRRPSYSDWGPSELIF. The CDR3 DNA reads TGTGCTCTTGGGGAACCCCCCCGTCGGCCTTCCTACTCAGACTGGGGCCCATCGGAGCTCATCTTT.

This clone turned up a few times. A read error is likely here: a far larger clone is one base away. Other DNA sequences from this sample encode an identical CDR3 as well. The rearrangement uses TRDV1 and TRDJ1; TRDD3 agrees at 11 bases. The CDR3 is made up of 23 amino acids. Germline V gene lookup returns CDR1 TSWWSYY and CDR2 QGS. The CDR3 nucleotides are TGTGCTCTTGGGGAACTAATCGGTTGGGGGTTACTGGGGGATATGGTGTACACCGATAAGCTCATCTTT. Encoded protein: CALGELIGWGLLGDMVYTDKLIF.

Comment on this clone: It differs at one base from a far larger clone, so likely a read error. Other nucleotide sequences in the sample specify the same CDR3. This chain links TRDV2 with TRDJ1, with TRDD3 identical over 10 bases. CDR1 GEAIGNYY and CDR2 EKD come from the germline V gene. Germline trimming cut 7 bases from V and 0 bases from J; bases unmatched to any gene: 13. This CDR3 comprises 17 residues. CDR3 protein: CAWTFGTGGSHTDKLIF. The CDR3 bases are TGTGCCTGGACCTTCGGTACTGGGGGATCTCACACCGATAAACTCATCTTT.

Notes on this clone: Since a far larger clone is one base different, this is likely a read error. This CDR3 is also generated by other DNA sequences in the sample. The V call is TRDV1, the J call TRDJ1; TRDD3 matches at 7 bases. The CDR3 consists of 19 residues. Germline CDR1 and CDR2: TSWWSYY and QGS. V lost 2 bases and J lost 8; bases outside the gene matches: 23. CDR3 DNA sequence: TGTGCTCTTGGGGAAGCCTACTGGGCTGGGGGTCAGAGGGGCGACAAACTCATCTTT. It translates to CALGEAYWAGGQRGDKLIF.

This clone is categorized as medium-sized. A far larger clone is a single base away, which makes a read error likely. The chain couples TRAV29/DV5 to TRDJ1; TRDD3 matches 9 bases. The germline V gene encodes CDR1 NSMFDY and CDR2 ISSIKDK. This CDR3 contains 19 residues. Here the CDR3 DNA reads TGTGCAGCAAGCGCGACGGGACTGGGGGAGACAATATACACCGATAAACCCATCTTT. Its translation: CAASATGLGETIYTDKPIF.

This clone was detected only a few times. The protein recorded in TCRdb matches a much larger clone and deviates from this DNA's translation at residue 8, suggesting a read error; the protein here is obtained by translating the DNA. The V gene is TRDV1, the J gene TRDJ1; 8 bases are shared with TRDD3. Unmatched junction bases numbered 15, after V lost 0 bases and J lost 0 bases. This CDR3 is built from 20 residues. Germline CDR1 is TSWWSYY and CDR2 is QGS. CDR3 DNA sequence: TGTGCTCTTGGGGAACTGAGGTCTGGGGGAGTCCCTTTGTACACCGATAAACTCATCTTT. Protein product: CALGELRSGGVPLYTDKLIF.

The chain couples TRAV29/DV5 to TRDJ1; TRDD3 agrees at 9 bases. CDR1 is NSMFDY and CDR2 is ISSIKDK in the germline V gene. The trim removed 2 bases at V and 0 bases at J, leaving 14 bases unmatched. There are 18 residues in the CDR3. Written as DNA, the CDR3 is TGTGCAGCAAGGTCCGAACTGGGGGAGACAATATACACCGATAAACTCATCTTT. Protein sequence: CAARSELGETIYTDKLIF.

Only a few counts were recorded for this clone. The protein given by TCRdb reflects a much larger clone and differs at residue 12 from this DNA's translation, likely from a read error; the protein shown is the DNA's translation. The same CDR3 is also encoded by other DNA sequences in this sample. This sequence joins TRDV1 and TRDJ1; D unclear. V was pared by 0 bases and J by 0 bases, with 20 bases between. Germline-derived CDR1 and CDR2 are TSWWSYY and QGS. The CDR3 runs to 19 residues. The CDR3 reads CALGELRRYARLHTDKLIF. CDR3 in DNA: TGTGCTCTTGGGGAACTACGGAGATATGCTCGATTACACACCGATAAACTCATCTTT.

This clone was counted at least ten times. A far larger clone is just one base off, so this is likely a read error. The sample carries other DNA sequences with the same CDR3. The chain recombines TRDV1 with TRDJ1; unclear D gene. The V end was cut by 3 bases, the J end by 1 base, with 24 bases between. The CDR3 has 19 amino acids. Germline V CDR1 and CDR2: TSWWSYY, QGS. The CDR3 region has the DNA TGTGCTCTTGGGGAGCTATACATTCCCCGGAGGGTAATCACCGATAAACTCATCTTT. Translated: CALGELYIPRRVITDKLIF.

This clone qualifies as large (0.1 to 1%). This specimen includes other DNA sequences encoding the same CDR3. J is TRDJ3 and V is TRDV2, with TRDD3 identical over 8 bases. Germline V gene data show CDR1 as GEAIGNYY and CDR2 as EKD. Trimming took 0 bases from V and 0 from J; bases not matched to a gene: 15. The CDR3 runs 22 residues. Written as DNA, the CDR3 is TGTGCCTGTGACACCCCCCCCATCAGTACTGGGGGCCGCTCCTGGGACACCCGACAGATGTTTTTC. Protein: CACDTPPISTGGRSWDTRQMFF.

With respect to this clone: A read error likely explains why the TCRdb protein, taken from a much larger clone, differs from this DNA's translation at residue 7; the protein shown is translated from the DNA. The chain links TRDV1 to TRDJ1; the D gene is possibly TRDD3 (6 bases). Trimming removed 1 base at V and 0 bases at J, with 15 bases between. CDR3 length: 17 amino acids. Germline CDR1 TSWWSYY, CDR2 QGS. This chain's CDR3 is CALGEPRGSEDTDKLIF. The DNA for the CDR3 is TGTGCTCTTGGGGAACCCCGGGGATCGGAGGACACCGATAAACTCATCTTT.

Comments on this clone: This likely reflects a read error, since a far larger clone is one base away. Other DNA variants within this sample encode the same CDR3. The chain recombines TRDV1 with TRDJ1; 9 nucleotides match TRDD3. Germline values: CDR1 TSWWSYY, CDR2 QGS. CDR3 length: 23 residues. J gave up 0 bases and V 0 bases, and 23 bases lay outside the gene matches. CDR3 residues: CALGELIGWGLLGDMVYTDKLIF. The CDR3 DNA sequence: TGTGCTCTTGGGGAACTAATCGGTTGGGGGTTACTGGGGGACATGGTGTACACCGATAAACTCATCTTT.

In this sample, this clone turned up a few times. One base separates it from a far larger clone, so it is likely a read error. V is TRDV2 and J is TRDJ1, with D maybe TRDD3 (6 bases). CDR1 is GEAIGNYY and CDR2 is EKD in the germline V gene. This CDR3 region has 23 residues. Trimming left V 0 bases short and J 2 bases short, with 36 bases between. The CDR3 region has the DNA TGTGCCTGTGACACCATGGAGTCACTGCGGGATAAAGAGGGATCCCTCTCTACCGATAAACTCATCTTT. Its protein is CACDTMESLRDKEGSLSTDKLIF.

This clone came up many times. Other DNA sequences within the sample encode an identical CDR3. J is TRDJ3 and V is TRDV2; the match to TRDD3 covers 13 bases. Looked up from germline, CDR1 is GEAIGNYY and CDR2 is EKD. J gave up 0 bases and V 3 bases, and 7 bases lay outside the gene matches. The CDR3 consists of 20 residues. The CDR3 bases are TGTGCCTGTGACCTACTGGGGGATACGCGGAGCTCCTGGGACACCCGACAGATGTTTTTC. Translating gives CACDLLGDTRSSWDTRQMFF.

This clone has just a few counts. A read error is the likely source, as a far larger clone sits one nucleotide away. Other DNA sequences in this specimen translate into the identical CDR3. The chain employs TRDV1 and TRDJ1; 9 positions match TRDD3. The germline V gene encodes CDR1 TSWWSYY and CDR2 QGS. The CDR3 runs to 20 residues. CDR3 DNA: TGTGCCCTTGGGGGAGTTCCCAACTCGGTACTGGGGGAAGACACCGATAAACTCATCTTT. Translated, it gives CALGGVPNSVLGEDTDKLIF.

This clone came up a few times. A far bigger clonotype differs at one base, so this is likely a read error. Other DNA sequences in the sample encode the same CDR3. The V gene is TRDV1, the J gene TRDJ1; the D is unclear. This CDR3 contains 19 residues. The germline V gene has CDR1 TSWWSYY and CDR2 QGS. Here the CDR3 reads CALGELRRYARFHTDKLIF. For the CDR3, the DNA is TGTGCTCTTGGGGAACTACGGAGATATGCTCGATTCCACACCGATAAACTCATCTTC.

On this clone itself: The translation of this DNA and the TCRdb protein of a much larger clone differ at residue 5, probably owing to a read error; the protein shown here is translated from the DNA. For the CDR3, the DNA is TGTGCTCTTGGGGGTGTCGGGCGAGGGAAACGCTCTAAACTCATCTTT. Protein: CALGGVGRGKRSKLIF. The genes are TRDV1 and TRDJ1, with D uncertain. Germline lookup yields CDR1 TSWWSYY and CDR2 QGS. With 4 bases removed from V and 7 bases from J, the gap between germline ends came to 22 bases. The CDR3 sequence is 16 residues long.

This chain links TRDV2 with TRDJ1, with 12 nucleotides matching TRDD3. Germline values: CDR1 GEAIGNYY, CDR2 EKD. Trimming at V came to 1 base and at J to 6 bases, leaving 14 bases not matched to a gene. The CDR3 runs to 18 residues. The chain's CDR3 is CACDTIELGDTNTHKLIF. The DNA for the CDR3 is TGTGCCTGTGACACGATTGAACTGGGGGATACCAATACGCATAAACTCATCTTT.